These 23 T cell receptor beta chains were all obtained from the same sample, sequenced in a study of T cell changes during pregnancy in multiple sclerosis (dated by TCRdb to 2018 to 2020). Library prep was done by the immunoSEQ multiplex PCR assay. TCRdb limited this immuneACCESS table to in-frame rearrangements with V and J called. A share of clones is missing; checked studies link under half to unresolved V genes, and the rest is unexplained. In all, the sample holds some 70,000 clones, and roughly nine tenths of those were seen once. The ten largest clones take up around 1.3% of the sample. The sample consisted of peripheral blood, taken in the second trimester of pregnancy. Receptors originate from a female donor in good health, enrolled as a control in a pregnancy study.

The table lists this clone with a count of one. The rearrangement links TRBV4-3 to TRBJ1-1, with 8 nucleotides matching TRBD1. Per the germline V gene, CDR1 is LGHNA and CDR2 is YSLEER. The CDR3 is made up of 15 amino acids. Losses at the gene ends were 1 base for V and 2 bases for J; bases not matched to a gene: 3. The CDR3 nucleotides read TGCGCCAGCAGCCAAGGAGGGACAGGAAACACTGAAGCTTTCTTT. This gives the protein CASSQGGTGNTEAFF.

The chain employs TRBV7-9 and TRBJ1-2; no reliable D call. The V end was cut by 5 bases, the J end by 8 bases, with 9 bases between. Per germline, CDR1 SEHNR and CDR2 FQNEAQ (reference sequence). This CDR3 is 11 amino acids long. The CDR3 reads CASSTQVGYTF. CDR3 bases: TGTGCCAGCAGCACTCAAGTCGGCTACACCTTC.

J is TRBJ1-2 and V is TRBV28, with TRBD1 matching over 12 bases. V was clipped by 6 bases and J by 6 bases; unmatched bases: 5. The CDR3 loop spans 14 amino acids. CDR1 is MDHEN and CDR2 is SYDVKM in the germline V gene. This chain's CDR3 is CASSWGQGAHGYTF. For the CDR3, the DNA is TGTGCCAGCAGCTGGGGACAGGGGGCCCATGGCTACACCTTC.

V is TRBV6-1 and J is TRBJ2-7; D is ambiguous. Trimming took off 6 bases at V and 3 bases at J, with 12 bases between the two ends. Germline CDR1 and CDR2: MNHNS and SASEGT. This CDR3 spans 13 amino acids. For the CDR3, the DNA is TGTGCCAGCAGGCTGCTAATCGGCTACGAGCAGTACTTC. Its translation: CASRLLIGYEQYF.

This clone came up once. V gene TRBV29-1 combines with J gene TRBJ1-4, with TRBD1 identical over 8 bases. The CDR3 is made up of 15 amino acids. Unmatched junction bases numbered 13, after V lost 5 bases and J lost 8 bases. CDR1 is SQVTM and CDR2 is ANQGSEA in the germline V gene. The CDR3 spells CSVHLGGQAEEKLFF. The CDR3 bases are TGCAGCGTTCATTTGGGGGGACAGGCGGAGGAAAAACTGTTTTTT.

This rearrangement joins TRBV7-3 to TRBJ2-2, with TRBD1 as a possible D gene (6 bases). CDR1 is SGHTA and CDR2 is FQGTGA in the germline V gene. CDR3 length: 16 residues. The V end was cut by 3 bases, the J end by 2 bases, with 13 bases between. The CDR3 region is CASSFPQGTNTGELFF. CDR3 coding DNA: TGTGCCAGCAGCTTCCCACAGGGAACTAACACCGGGGAGCTGTTTTTT.

The CDR3 loop reads CASRLLRGPNYNEQFF. The CDR3 DNA reads TGTGCCAGCAGGCTTCTTAGGGGTCCGAACTACAATGAGCAGTTCTTC. V usage is TRBV7-2 and J usage is TRBJ2-1; maybe TRBD1 (5 bases). V lost 6 bases, J lost 3 bases, and 18 bases lay in between. The germline V gene encodes CDR1 SGHTA and CDR2 FQGNSA. The CDR3 runs to 16 residues.

The chain has TRBV15 and TRBJ2-2, with 10 positions matching TRBD1. Germline values: CDR1 LNHNV, CDR2 YYDKDF (reference sequence). Trimming cost V 1 base and J 6 bases; bases outside gene matches: 2. The CDR3 is 15 amino acids. In DNA form, the CDR3 reads TGTGCCACCAGCAGAGGACAGGGGGCTGCCGGGGAGCTGTTTTTT. Residues: CATSRGQGAAGELFF.

This clone was seen a few times. V and J are TRBV6-5 and TRBJ1-5, with TRBD1 matching over 9 bases. Germline CDR1 is MNHEY and CDR2 is SVGAGI. Trimming removed 6 bases from V and 4 bases from J; junction bases left unmatched: 4. The CDR3 is made up of 14 amino acids. The DNA for the CDR3 is TGTGCCAGCAGCAGGACAGGGGTGAATCAGCCCCAGCATTTT. It yields the protein CASSRTGVNQPQHF.

The V call is TRBV5-1, the J call TRBJ1-5; D is perhaps TRBD1 (6 bases). With 2 bases removed from V and 3 bases from J, the gap between germline ends came to 9 bases. The CDR3 extends over 14 amino acids. Germline values: CDR1 SGHRS, CDR2 YFSETQ. Here the CDR3 DNA reads TGCGCCAGCAGCTTAGGACAGAACAATCAGCCCCAGCATTTT. It encodes CASSLGQNNQPQHF.

V is TRBV18 and J is TRBJ1-5, with D hard to call. This CDR3 region has 14 residues. Per the germline V gene, CDR1 is KGHSH and CDR2 is LQKENI. V was cut by 4 bases and J by 0 bases, with 7 bases left in between. CDR3: CASSREHSNQPQHF. CDR3 nucleotides: TGTGCCAGCTCACGAGAGCATAGCAATCAGCCCCAGCATTTT.

V is TRBV9 and J is TRBJ1-1; D unresolved. Germline assignment: CDR1 SGDLS and CDR2 YYNGEE. The CDR3 covers 12 residues. V lost 4 bases to trimming and J lost 5 bases, with 9 bases between them. This CDR3 is CASSPPATEAFF. In DNA, the CDR3 is TGTGCCAGCAGCCCCCCAGCGACTGAAGCTTTCTTT.

The chain has TRBV19 and TRBJ1-1; D call uncertain. CDR3 length: 13 amino acids. The V gene's germline CDR1 is LNHDA and CDR2 SQIVND (reference sequence). V was cut by 6 bases and J by 7 bases, with 15 bases left in between. CDR3 DNA sequence: TGTGCCAGTAGACCTACCCATTTTAGTGAAGCTTTCTTT. Its translation: CASRPTHFSEAFF.

This rearrangement joins TRBV6-5 to TRBJ2-1; D remains ambiguous. The germline gives CDR1 MNHEY, CDR2 SVGAGI. V shed 5 bases and J shed 8 bases, with 10 bases lying between them. This CDR3 contains 12 residues. In DNA, the CDR3 is TGTGCCAGCAGTGATAGCCTCGATGAGCAGTTCTTC. Translated, it gives CASSDSLDEQFF.

This clone was observed a single time. The V call is TRBV19, the J call TRBJ2-7, with 7 nucleotides matching TRBD1. CDR1 is LNHDA, CDR2 SQIVND, per germline (reference sequence). With 5 bases clipped from V and 5 bases from J, the junction kept 6 bases outside the gene matches. The length of the CDR3 is 13 residues. For the CDR3, the DNA is TGTGCCAGTAGTCAGACAGGGAACGACGAGCAGTACTTC. Protein: CASSQTGNDEQYF.

CDR3 in amino acids: CASSPSRGSNQPQHF. CDR3 in DNA: TGTGCCAGCAGTCCCAGTAGAGGTAGCAATCAGCCCCAGCATTTT. The chain recombines TRBV2 with TRBJ1-5; D remains unclear. V was shortened by 5 bases and J by 0 bases, with 11 bases between the two germline ends. CDR1 SNHLY and CDR2 FYNNEI come from the germline V gene. CDR3 length: 15 amino acids.

The chain joins TRBV2 to TRBJ2-1; D is uncertain. The length of the CDR3 is 13 residues. Per the germline V gene, CDR1 is SNHLY and CDR2 is FYNNEI. Trimming removed 6 bases at V and 2 bases at J, with 8 bases between. CDR3 loop: CASRSGTYNEQFF. CDR3 nucleotide sequence: TGTGCCAGCAGATCAGGTACCTACAATGAGCAGTTCTTC.

The chain has TRBV5-5 and TRBJ2-1, with TRBD1 matching over 8 bases. Unmatched junction bases numbered 3, after V lost 4 bases and J lost 6 bases. The CDR3 sequence is 13 residues long. CDR1 SGHKS and CDR2 YYEKEE come from the germline V gene (reference sequence). The CDR3 coding sequence is TGTGCCAGCAGCCGGACAGGGACCAATGAGCAGTTCTTC. Protein: CASSRTGTNEQFF.

V and J are TRBV18 and TRBJ1-1; D is undetermined. Germline V gene sequence: CDR1 KGHSH, CDR2 LQKENI. V dropped 1 base and J dropped 7 bases, with 13 bases sitting between them. The CDR3 runs 14 residues. Written as DNA, the CDR3 is TGTGCCAGCTCACCACTACAGCATCCCATTGAAGCTTTCTTT. Amino acid sequence: CASSPLQHPIEAFF.

This chain links TRBV27 with TRBJ1-4; weak D call: TRBD1 (6 bases). The length of the CDR3 is 16 residues. Trimming removed 2 bases at V and 1 base at J, with 11 bases between. CDR1 MNHEY and CDR2 SMNVEV come from the germline V gene (reference sequence). CDR3 bases: TGTGCCAGCAGTTTAGGGGGCCTCCGAACTAATGAAAAACTGTTTTTT. Translated, it gives CASSLGGLRTNEKLFF.

The chain carries TRBV5-1 and TRBJ2-5, with 11 positions matching TRBD2. The length of the CDR3 is 14 residues. Losses at the gene ends were 2 bases for V and 5 bases for J; bases not matched to a gene: 2. The germline V gene has CDR1 SGHRS and CDR2 YFSETQ. CDR3: CASSLSSGRETQYF. CDR3 coding DNA: TGCGCCAGCAGCTTATCTAGCGGGAGGGAGACCCAGTACTTC. The variable domain in full, with the rest retrieved from reference TRBV5-1 and TRBJ2-5, is KAGVTQTPRYLIKTRGQQVTLSCSPISGHRSVSWYQQTPGQGLQFLFEYFSETQRNKGNFPGRFSGRQFSNSRSEMNVSTLELGDSALYLCASSLSSGRETQYFGPGTRLLVL.

The rearrangement joins TRBV7-2 to TRBJ1-3; 7 positions agree with TRBD1. V was clipped by 5 bases and J by 0 bases; unmatched bases: 4. The CDR3 consists of 15 residues. CDR1 is SGHTA, CDR2 FQGNSA, per germline. As DNA, the CDR3 is TGTGCCAGCAGCAGGTACAGGGGCTCTGGAAACACCATATATTTT. It codes for CASSRYRGSGNTIYF.

This clone turned up a few times. This chain links TRBV11-2 with TRBJ2-2, with D possibly being TRBD2 (5 bases). V shed 0 bases and J shed 6 bases, with 11 bases lying between them. CDR3 size: 15 residues. From germline, CDR1 is SGHAT and CDR2 FQNNGV. The DNA for the CDR3 is TGTGCCAGCAGCTTAGATCTGAGGGTGTCCGGGGAGCTGTTTTTT. This gives the protein CASSLDLRVSGELFF. The full variable domain, with the rest looked up from reference TRBV11-2 and TRBJ2-2, is EAGVAQSPRYKIIEKRQSVAFWCNPISGHATLYWYQQILGQGPKLLIQFQNNGVVDDSQLPKDRFSAERLKGVDSTLKIQPAKLEDSAVYLCASSLDLRVSGELFFGEGSRLTVL.